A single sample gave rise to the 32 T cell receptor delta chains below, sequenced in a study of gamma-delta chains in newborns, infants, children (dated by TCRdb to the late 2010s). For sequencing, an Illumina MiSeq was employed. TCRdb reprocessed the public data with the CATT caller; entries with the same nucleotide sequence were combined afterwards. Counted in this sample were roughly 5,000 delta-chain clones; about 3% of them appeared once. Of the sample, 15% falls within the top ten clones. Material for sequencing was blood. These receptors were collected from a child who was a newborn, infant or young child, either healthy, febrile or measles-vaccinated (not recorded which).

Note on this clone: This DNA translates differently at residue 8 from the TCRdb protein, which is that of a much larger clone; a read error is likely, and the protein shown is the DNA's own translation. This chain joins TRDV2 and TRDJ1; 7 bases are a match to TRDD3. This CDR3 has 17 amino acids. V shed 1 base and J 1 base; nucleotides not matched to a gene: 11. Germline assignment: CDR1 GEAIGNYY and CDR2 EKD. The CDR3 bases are TGTGCCTGTGACACTGGGGGACTCATTACGGTCACCGATAAACTCATCTTT. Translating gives CACDTGGLITVTDKLIF.

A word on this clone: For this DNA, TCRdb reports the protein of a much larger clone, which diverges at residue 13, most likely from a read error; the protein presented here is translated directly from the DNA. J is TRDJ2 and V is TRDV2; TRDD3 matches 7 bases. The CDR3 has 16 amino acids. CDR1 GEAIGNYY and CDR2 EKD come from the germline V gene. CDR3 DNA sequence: TGTGCCTGTGACACTAGTGGGGGAGCTTTGACAGCAAAACTCTTCTTT. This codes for CACDTSGGALTAKLFF.

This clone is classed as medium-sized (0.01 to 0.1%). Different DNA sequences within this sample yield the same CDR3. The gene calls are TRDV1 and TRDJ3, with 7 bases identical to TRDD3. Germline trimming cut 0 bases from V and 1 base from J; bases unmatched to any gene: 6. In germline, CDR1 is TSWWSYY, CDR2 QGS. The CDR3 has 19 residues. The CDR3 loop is CALGELGISPSWDTRQMFF. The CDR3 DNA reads TGTGCTCTTGGGGAACTGGGGATATCCCCTTCCTGGGACACCCGACAGATGTTTTTC.

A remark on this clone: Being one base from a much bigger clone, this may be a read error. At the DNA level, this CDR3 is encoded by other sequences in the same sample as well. The CDR3 sequence: CALGELYGWGETPPTAQLFF. The CDR3 DNA sequence: TGTGCCCTTGGGGAACTATATGGGTGGGGGGAAACGCCACCGACAGCACAACTCTTCTTT. The chain couples TRDV1 to TRDJ2; D is perhaps TRDD3 (6 bases). CDR1 and CDR2 from the germline V gene are TSWWSYY and QGS. The CDR3 contains 20 residues.

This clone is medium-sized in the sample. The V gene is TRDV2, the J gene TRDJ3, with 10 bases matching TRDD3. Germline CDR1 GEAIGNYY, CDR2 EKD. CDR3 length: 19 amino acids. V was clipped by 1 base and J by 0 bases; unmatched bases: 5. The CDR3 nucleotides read TGTGCCTGTGACACTGGGGGATACACGGGCTCCTGGGACACCCGACAGATGTTTTTC. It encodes CACDTGGYTGSWDTRQMFF.

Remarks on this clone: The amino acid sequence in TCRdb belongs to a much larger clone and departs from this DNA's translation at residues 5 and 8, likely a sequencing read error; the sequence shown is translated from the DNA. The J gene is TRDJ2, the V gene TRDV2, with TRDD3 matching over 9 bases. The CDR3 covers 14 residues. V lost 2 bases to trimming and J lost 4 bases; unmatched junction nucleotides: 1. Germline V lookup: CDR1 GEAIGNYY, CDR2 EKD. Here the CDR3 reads CACDKLGETAQLFF. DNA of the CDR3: TGTGCCTGTGACAAACTGGGGGAGACAGCACAACTCTTCTTT.

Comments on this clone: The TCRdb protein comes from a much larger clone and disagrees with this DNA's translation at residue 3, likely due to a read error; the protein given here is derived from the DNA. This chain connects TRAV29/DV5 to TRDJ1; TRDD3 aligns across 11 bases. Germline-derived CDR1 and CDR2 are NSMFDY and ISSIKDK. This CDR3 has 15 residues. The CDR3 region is CASSAGGYNTDKLIF. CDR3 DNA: TGTGCATCAAGCGCTGGGGGATACAACACCGATAAACTCATCTTT.

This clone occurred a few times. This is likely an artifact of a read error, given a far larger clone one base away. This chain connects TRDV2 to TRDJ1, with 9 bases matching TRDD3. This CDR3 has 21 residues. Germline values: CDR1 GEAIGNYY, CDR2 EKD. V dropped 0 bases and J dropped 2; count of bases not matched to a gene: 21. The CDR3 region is CACDTPPTGGTRGGQTDKLIF. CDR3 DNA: TGTGCCTGTGACACCCCGCCTACTGGGGGAACCAGGGGGGGCCAGACCGATAAACTCATCTTT.

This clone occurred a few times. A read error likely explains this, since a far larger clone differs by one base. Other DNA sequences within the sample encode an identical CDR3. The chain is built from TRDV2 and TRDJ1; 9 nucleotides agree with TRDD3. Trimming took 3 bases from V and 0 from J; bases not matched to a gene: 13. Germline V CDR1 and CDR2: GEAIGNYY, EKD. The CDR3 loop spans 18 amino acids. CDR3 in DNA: TGTGCCTGTGACCTACTACTGGGGGACACGCCGTACACCGATAAACTCATCTTT. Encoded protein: CACDLLLGDTPYTDKLIF.

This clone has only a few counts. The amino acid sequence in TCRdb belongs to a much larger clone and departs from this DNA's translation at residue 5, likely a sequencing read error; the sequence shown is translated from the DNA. The CDR3 region has the DNA TGTGCCTGTGACGCAGGACTGGGAATATGGGACACCCGACAGATGTTTTTC. This sequence encodes CACDAGLGIWDTRQMFF. J is TRDJ3 and V is TRDV2; D is possibly TRDD3 (6 bases). There are 17 residues in the CDR3. CDR1 is GEAIGNYY and CDR2 is EKD in the germline V gene. Trimming removed 3 bases from V and 4 bases from J, with 15 bases in between.

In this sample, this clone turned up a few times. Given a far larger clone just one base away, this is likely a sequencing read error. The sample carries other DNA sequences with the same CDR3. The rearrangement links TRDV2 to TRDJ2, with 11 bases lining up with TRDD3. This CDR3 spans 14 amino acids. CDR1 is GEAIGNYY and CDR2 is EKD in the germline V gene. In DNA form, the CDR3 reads TGTGCCTGTGACACTGGGGGATACGAAGCACAACTATTCTTT. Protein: CACDTGGYEAQLFF.

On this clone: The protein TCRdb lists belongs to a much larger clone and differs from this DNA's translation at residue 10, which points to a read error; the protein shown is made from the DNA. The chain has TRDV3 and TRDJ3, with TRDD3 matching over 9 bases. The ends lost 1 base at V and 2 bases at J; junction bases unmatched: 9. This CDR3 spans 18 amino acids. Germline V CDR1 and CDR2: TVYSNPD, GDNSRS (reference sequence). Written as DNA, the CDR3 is TGTGCCTTTAAGGATCTTACTGGGGGACCCTGGGACACCCGACAGATGTTTTTC. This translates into CAFKDLTGGPWDTRQMFF.

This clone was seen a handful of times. This CDR3 is CACDTEAGGSSTWDTRQMFF. CDR3 bases: TGTGCCTGTGACACCGAAGCTGGGGGATCCTCTACCTGGGACACCCGACAGATGTTTTTC. The chain joins TRDV2 to TRDJ3, with 9 bases identical to TRDD3. The CDR3 loop spans 20 amino acids. Trimming cost V 0 bases and J 2 bases; bases outside gene matches: 10. Per the germline V gene, CDR1 is GEAIGNYY and CDR2 is EKD.

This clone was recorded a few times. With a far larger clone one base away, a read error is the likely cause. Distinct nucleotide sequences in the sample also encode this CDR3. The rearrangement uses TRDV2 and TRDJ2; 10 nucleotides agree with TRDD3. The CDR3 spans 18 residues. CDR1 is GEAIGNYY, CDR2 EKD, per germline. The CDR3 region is CACDTGGGIRALTAQLFF. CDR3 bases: TGTGCCTGTGACACCGGCGGGGGGATACGCGCTTTGACGGCACAACTCTTCTTT.

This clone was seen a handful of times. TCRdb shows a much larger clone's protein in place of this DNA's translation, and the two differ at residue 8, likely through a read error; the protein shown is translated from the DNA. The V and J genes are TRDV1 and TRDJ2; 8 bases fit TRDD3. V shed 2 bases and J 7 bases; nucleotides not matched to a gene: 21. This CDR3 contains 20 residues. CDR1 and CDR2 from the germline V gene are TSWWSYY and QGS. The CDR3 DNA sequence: TGTGCTCTTGGGGAAAGCTTCTCTTCGGAACAGCGGGGATACAAAGCACAACTCTTCTTT. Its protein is CALGESFSSEQRGYKAQLFF.

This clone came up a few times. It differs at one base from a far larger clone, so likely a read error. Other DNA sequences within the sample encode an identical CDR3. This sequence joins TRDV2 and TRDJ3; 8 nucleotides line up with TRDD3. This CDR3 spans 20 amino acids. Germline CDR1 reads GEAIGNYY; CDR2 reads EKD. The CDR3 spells CACDTDWGFPSSWDTRQMFF. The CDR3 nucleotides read TGTGCCTGTGACACCGACTGGGGGTTTCCAAGCTCCTGGGACACTCGACAGATGTTTTTC.

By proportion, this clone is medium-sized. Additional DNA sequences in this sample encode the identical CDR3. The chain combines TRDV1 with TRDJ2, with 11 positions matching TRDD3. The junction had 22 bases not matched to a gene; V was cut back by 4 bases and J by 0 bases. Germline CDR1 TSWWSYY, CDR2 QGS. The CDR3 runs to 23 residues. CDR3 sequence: CALGVPFSFPSWGIRALTAQLFF. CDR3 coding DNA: TGTGCTCTTGGGGTTCCATTCTCCTTCCCCTCTTGGGGGATACGTGCTTTGACAGCACAACTCTTCTTT.

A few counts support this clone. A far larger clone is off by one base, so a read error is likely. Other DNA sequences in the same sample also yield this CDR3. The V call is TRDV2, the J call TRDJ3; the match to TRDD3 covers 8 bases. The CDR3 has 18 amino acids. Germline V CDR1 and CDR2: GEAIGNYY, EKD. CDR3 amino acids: CACDSGGPFSWDTRQMFF. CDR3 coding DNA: TGTGCCTGTGACTCTGGGGGACCTTTTTCCTGGGATACCCGACAGATGTTTTTC.

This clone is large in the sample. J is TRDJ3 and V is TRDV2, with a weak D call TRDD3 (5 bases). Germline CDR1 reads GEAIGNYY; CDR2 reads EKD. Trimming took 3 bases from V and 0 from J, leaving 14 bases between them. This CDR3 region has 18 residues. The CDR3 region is CACDQGVPSSWDTRQMFF. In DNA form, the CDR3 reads TGTGCCTGTGACCAGGGGGTCCCGAGCTCCTGGGACACCCGACAGATGTTTTTC.

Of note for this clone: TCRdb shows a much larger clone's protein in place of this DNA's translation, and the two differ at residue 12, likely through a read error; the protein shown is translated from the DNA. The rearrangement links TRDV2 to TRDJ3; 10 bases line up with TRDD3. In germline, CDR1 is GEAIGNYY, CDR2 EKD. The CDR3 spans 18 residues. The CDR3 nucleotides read TGTGCCTGTGACACCGTTGGGGGATACTCCTGGGGCACCCGACAGATGTTTTTC. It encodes CACDTVGGYSWGTRQMFF.

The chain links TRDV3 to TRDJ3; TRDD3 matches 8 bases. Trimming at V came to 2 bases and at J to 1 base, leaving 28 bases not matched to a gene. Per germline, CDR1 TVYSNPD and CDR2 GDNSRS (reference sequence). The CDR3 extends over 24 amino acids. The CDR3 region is CAFGGLRPNLWDTKWSWDTRQMFF. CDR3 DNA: TGTGCCTTTGGAGGTCTACGGCCAAACCTGTGGGATACGAAGTGGTCCTGGGACACCCGACAGATGTTTTTC.

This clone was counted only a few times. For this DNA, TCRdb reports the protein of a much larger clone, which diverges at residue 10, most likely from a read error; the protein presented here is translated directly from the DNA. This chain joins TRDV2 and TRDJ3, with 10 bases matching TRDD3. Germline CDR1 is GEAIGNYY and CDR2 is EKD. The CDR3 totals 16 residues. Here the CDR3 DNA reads TGTGCCTGTGACACTGGGGGATACTGGGGCACCCGACAGATGTTTTTC. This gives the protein CACDTGGYWGTRQMFF.

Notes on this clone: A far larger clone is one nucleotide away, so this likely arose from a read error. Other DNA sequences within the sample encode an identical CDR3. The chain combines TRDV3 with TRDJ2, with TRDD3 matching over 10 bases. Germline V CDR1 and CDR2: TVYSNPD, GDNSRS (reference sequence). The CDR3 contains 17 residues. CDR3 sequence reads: CAKKGTGGSPLTAQLFF. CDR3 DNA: TGTGCCAAAAAGGGTACTGGGGGATCCCCTTTGACAGCGCAACTCTTCTTT.

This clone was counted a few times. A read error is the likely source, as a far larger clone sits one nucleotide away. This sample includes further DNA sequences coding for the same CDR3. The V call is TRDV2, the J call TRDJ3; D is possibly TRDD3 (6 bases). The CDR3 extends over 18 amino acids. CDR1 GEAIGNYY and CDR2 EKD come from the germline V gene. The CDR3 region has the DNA TGTGCCTGTGACAAGAAACGGGGGAGCTCCTGGGACACCCGGCAGATGTTTTTC. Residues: CACDKKRGSSWDTRQMFF.

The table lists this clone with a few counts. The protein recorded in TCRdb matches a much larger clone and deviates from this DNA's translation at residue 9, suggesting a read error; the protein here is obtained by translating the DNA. The CDR3 DNA sequence: TGTGCCTGTGACACCGTACTGGGGTATACCTGGGACACCCGACAGATGTTTTTC. Residues: CACDTVLGYTWDTRQMFF. V usage is TRDV2 and J usage is TRDJ3; 7 positions agree with TRDD3. The CDR3 is made up of 18 amino acids. V was clipped by 0 bases and J by 2 bases; unmatched bases: 6. Germline V lookup: CDR1 GEAIGNYY, CDR2 EKD.

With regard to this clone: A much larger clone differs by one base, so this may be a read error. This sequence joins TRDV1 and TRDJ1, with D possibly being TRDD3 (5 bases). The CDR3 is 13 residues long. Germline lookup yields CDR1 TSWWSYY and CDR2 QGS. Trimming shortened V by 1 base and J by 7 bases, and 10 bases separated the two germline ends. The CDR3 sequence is CALGEPGDGKLIF. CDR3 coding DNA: TGTGCTCTTGGGGAACCCGGGGACGGTAAACTCATCTTT.

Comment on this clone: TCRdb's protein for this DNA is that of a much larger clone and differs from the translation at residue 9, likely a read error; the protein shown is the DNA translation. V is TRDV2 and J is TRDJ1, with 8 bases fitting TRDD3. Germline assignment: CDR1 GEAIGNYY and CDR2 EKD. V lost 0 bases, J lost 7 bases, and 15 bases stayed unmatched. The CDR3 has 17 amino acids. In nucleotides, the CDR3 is TGTGCCTGTGACACCGTCGATCTCCCGGGGGATAAAGGTAAACTCATCTTT. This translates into CACDTVDLPGDKGKLIF.

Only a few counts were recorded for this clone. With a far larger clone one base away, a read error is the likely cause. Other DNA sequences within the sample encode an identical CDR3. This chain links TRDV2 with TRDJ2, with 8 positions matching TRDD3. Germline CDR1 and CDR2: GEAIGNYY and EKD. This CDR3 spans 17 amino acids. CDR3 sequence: CACDPLSWGSTTAQLFF. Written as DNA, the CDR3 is TGTGCCTGTGACCCCCTTAGCTGGGGGAGTACTACAGCACAGCTCTTCTTT.

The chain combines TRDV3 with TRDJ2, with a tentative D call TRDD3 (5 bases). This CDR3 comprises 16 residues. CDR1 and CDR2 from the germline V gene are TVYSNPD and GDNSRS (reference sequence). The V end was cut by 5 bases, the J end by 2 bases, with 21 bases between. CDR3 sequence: CARAGGPYPLTAQLFF. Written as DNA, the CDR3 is TGTGCCCGAGCCGGGGGCCCTTATCCCTTGACAGCACAACTCTTCTTT.

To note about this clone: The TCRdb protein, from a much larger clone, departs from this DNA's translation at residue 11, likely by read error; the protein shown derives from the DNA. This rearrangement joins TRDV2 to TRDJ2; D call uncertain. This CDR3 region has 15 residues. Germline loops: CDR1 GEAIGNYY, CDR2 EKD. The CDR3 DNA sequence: TGTGCCTGTCAAGCTAGTCATGCTTTGACAGTACAACTCTTCTTT. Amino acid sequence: CACQASHALTVQLFF.

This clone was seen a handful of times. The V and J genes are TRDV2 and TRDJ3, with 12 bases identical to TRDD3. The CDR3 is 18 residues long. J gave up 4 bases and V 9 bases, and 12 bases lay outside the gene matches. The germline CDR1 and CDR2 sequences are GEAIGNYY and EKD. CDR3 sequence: CASGTLGDTTWDTRQMFF. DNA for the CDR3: TGTGCCAGTGGCACGCTGGGGGATACGACGTGGGACACCCGACAGATGTTTTTC.

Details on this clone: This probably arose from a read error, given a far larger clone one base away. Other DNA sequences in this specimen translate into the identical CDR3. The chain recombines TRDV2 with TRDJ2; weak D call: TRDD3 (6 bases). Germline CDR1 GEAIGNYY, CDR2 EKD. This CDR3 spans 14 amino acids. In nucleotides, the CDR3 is TGCGCCTGTGACATACTGGGTTTGACAGCACAACTCTTCTTT. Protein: CACDILGLTAQLFF.